These T cell receptor beta chains were read from a single sample in a study of cytomegalovirus exposure and HLA in healthy donors. TCRdb's table, derived via immunoSEQ multiplex PCR, lists solely in-frame clones and lacks some. This table has 200,000 or so clones, 84% appearing once. Material: PBMCs. The receptors were gathered from a boy aged 5-17 years in good health and CMV-seronegative. CDR3s include the opening cysteine and the closing phenylalanine or tryptophan. The order of the fields is D gene, J gene, clone size, V gene, CDR3 protein, CDR3 DNA. A D gene is named only where the DNA matches it firmly. A clone size is listed for some rows: how often the clone was seen (once, few, many), or a class if it is expanded.

>TRBD1|TRBJ2-7|.|TRBV6-1
CAIRDRGYEQYF
TGTGCCATACGGGACAGGGGCTACGAGCAGTACTTC
>.|TRBJ2-3|few|TRBV6-7
CASSYIQGAGTGGADTQYF
TGTGCCAGCAGTTACATCCAGGGGGCGGGGACGGGAGGAGCAGATACGCAGTATTTT
>.|TRBJ1-5|once|TRBV19
CASSIVAGHGNQPQHF
TGTGCCAGTAGTATAGTTGCCGGTCATGGCAATCAGCCCCAGCATTTT
>.|TRBJ2-7|.|TRBV28
CASSYARHYEQYF
TGTGCCAGCAGTTACGCCCGACATTACGAGCAGTACTTC
>TRBD2|TRBJ2-5|.|TRBV5-1
CASSLISGGAETQYF
TGCGCCAGCAGCTTGATTAGCGGGGGGGCGGAGACCCAGTACTTC
>TRBD1|TRBJ2-3|.|TRBV15
CATSMGNRGATDTQYF
TGTGCCACCAGCATGGGGAACAGGGGGGCCACAGATACGCAGTATTTT
>.|TRBJ2-5|.|TRBV7-9
CSSSLGSSAGRETQYF
TGTTCCAGCAGCTTAGGGTCTAGCGCCGGGAGAGAGACCCAGTACTTC
>.|TRBJ1-2|few|TRBV27
CASSKLDRPEYGYTF
TGTGCCAGCAGTAAATTGGACAGACCTGAGTATGGCTACACCTTC
>TRBD1|TRBJ1-5|.|TRBV6-6
CASRWGQGYQPQHF
TGTGCCAGCAGGTGGGGACAGGGGTATCAGCCCCAGCATTTT
>.|TRBJ1-1|.|TRBV7-3
CASSLKGGTGMNTEAFF
TGTGCCAGCAGCTTAAAGGGGGGGACTGGGATGAACACTGAAGCTTTCTTT
>TRBD2|TRBJ2-2|.|TRBV30
CAWRSLTSGRALTNTGELFF
TGTGCCTGGAGGTCCTTGACTAGCGGGAGGGCCCTCACGAACACCGGGGAGCTGTTTTTT
>.|TRBJ2-1|.|TRBV7-9
CAIRSGPYNEQFF
TGTGCCATCCGCAGCGGTCCCTACAATGAGCAGTTCTTC
>.|TRBJ2-1|.|TRBV4-1
CASSQETNEQFF
TGCGCCAGCAGCCAAGAAACAAATGAGCAGTTCTTC
>.|TRBJ1-5|.|TRBV5-1
CASSLLAGQPQHF
TGCGCCAGCAGCTTACTAGCCGGTCAGCCCCAGCATTTT
>.|TRBJ2-1|.|TRBV7-8
CASSFRLDPYNEQFF
TGTGCCAGCAGCTTCAGACTAGACCCCTACAATGAGCAGTTCTTC
>.|TRBJ2-7|.|TRBV5-1
CASSLEPKGFYEQYF
TGCGCCAGCAGCTTGGAACCAAAGGGGTTCTACGAGCAGTACTTC
>.|TRBJ2-7|.|TRBV28
CASSLDAWDSRAYEQYF
TGTGCCAGCAGTTTGGATGCCTGGGACTCAAGGGCCTACGAGCAGTACTTC
>.|TRBJ1-2|.|TRBV9
CASSPTGTPNPDYGYTF
TGTGCCAGCAGCCCCACGGGGACACCTAACCCTGACTATGGCTACACCTTC
>TRBD2|TRBJ2-1|.|TRBV6-1
CASSGTSGHLSYNEQFF
TGTGCCAGCAGTGGGACTAGCGGACACCTCTCCTACAATGAGCAGTTCTTC
>.|TRBJ2-3|.|TRBV27
CASSLGGASTDTQYF
TGTGCCAGCAGTTTAGGCGGGGCAAGCACAGATACGCAGTATTTT
>.|TRBJ2-3|.|TRBV7-2
CASSLAGGSTDTQYF
TGTGCCAGCAGCTTAGCGGGGGGTTCGACAGATACGCAGTATTTT
>.|TRBJ1-2|.|TRBV5-6
CASSFYPQGTTSGYTF
TGTGCCAGCAGCTTTTACCCCCAGGGGACTACCTCGGGCTACACCTTC
>.|TRBJ2-1|.|TRBV20-1
CSARHYNEQFF
TGCAGTGCGCGCCACTACAATGAGCAGTTCTTC
>TRBD1|TRBJ2-7|.|TRBV6-1
CASVDRVYEQYF
TGTGCCAGCGTAGACAGGGTCTACGAGCAGTACTTC
>.|TRBJ2-3|.|TRBV21-1
CASRNDQADTQYF
TGTGCCAGCAGGAACGATCAGGCAGATACGCAGTATTTT
>.|TRBJ2-7|once|TRBV27
CASMSDYEQYF
TGTGCCAGCATGTCAGACTACGAGCAGTACTTC
>TRBD1|TRBJ1-1|.|TRBV10-3
CAIRDRDTEAFF
TGTGCCATCCGGGACAGGGACACTGAAGCTTTCTTT